The 22 T cell receptor beta chains presented below share a single source sample, sequenced in a study of blood T cell repertoires in COVID-19. Data came from immunoSEQ multiplex PCR; TCRdb stores just in-frame clones and leaves some out. Among 150,000 to 200,000 clones, approximately 83% were seen once, and the ten largest hold 3.3%. The sample consisted of peripheral blood. These receptor sequences come from a man in his 60s with acute or convalescent COVID-19.

The V and J genes are TRBV30 and TRBJ2-1; TRBD1 matches at 8 bases. Germline lookup yields CDR1 GTSNPN and CDR2 SVGIG (reference sequence). J gave up 9 bases and V 3 bases, and 4 bases lay outside the gene matches. The CDR3 spans 12 residues. The chain's CDR3 is CAWRGTGGEQFF. The CDR3 DNA is TGTGCCTGGAGGGGGACAGGAGGTGAGCAGTTCTTC.

The rearrangement links TRBV5-1 to TRBJ2-3; D perhaps matches TRBD2 (6 bases). In germline, CDR1 is SGHRS, CDR2 YFSETQ. V dropped 4 bases and J dropped 3 bases, with 15 bases sitting between them. The length of the CDR3 is 15 residues. CDR3 sequence (DNA): TGCGCCAGCAGCCCCCTCGCGGGGAGGACAGATACGCAGTATTTT. Translated: CASSPLAGRTDTQYF.

The chain joins TRBV5-8 to TRBJ1-5; D may be TRBD1 (6 bases). Germline assignment: CDR1 SGHTS and CDR2 YDEGEE. The CDR3 length is 15 residues. Trimming took off 4 bases at V and 1 base at J, with 12 bases between the two ends. CDR3 protein: CASSRGGQSNQPQHF. CDR3 nucleotide sequence: TGTGCCAGCAGCAGGGGGGGTCAGAGCAATCAGCCCCAGCATTTT.

The sample holds many counts of this clone. The chain carries TRBV14 and TRBJ1-5; D possibly corresponds to TRBD1 (6 bases). Per germline, CDR1 SGHDN and CDR2 FVKESK. The CDR3 covers 14 residues. Between the trimmed V and J ends, which lost 2 bases and 6 bases, there was a span of 11 bases. The CDR3 DNA reads as TGTGCCAGCAGCCAATCAGGGGCCCGTCAGCCCCAGCATTTT. This encodes CASSQSGARQPQHF.

The J gene is TRBJ1-5, the V gene TRBV6-6; D call uncertain. V was pared by 6 bases and J by 1 base, with 7 bases between. Germline V CDR1 and CDR2: MNHNY, SVGAGI (reference sequence). This CDR3 spans 13 amino acids. The CDR3 loop is CASRDKSNQPQHF. CDR3 sequence (DNA): TGTGCCAGCAGAGACAAGAGCAATCAGCCCCAGCATTTT.

The gene calls are TRBV9 and TRBJ2-7; 7 nucleotides line up with TRBD1. Germline-derived CDR1 and CDR2 are SGDLS and YYNGEE. This CDR3 spans 15 amino acids. V shed 0 bases and J 1 base; nucleotides not matched to a gene: 4. As DNA, the CDR3 is TGTGCCAGCAGCGTAGGCGGCAGGGGGTCCTACGAGCAGTACTTC. Protein product: CASSVGGRGSYEQYF.

The sample holds a few counts of this clone. J is TRBJ1-5 and V is TRBV28; tentatively, D is TRBD1 (5 bases). The V and J ends lost 3 bases and 9 bases respectively, with 21 bases between them. Per the germline V gene, CDR1 is MDHEN and CDR2 is SYDVKM. The CDR3 length is 16 residues. CDR3 nucleotides: TGTGCCAGCAGTTTGCCCTCATCTGGGGGGACCCGGCCCCAGCATTTT. It yields the protein CASSLPSSGGTRPQHF. The whole variable domain, filled in from reference TRBV28 and TRBJ1-5, reads DVKVTQSSRYLVKRTGEKVFLECVQDMDHENMFWYRQDPGLGLRLIYFSYDVKMKEKGDIPEGYSVSREKKERFSLILESASTNQTSMYLCASSLPSSGGTRPQHFGDGTRLSIL.

This CDR3 reads CASSSRTAATNEKLFF. Here the CDR3 DNA reads TGTGCCAGCAGCAGCCGAACAGCTGCAACTAATGAAAAACTGTTTTTT. The chain has TRBV4-2 and TRBJ1-4; no clear D gene. Germline-derived CDR1 and CDR2 are LGHNA and YNFKEQ. This CDR3 comprises 16 residues. The V and J ends lost 5 bases and 0 bases respectively, with 13 bases between them.

J is TRBJ1-1 and V is TRBV15; D remains unclear. Between the trimmed V and J ends, which lost 1 base and 1 base, there was a span of 10 bases. The germline V gene has CDR1 LNHNV and CDR2 YYDKDF (reference sequence). This CDR3 region has 15 residues. The CDR3 coding sequence is TGTGCCACCAGCAGAGGAGGGCGACAGAACACTGAAGCTTTCTTT. It codes for CATSRGGRQNTEAFF.

The rearrangement uses TRBV27 and TRBJ1-1, with 7 bases that match TRBD1. Germline CDR1 MNHEY, CDR2 SMNVEV (reference sequence). The J segment lost 6 bases and the V segment lost 7 bases, leaving 8 bases of the junction unmatched. The length of the CDR3 is 13 residues. CDR3 sequence: CASTRTGAAEAFF. The CDR3 DNA reads as TGTGCCAGCACGAGAACAGGGGCCGCTGAAGCTTTCTTT.

The chain links TRBV9 to TRBJ1-2; D is unclear. Germline loops: CDR1 SGDLS, CDR2 YYNGEE. Between the trimmed V and J ends, which lost 0 bases and 4 bases, there was a span of 13 bases. This CDR3 is built from 15 residues. The CDR3 nucleotides read TGTGCCAGCAGCGTAGGTGGCACCGGCGGCTATGGCTACACCTTC. As protein: CASSVGGTGGYGYTF.

This clone was seen a single time. The chain couples TRBV27 to TRBJ1-1; TRBD1 matches 7 bases. Germline V gives CDR1 MNHEY, CDR2 SMNVEV (reference sequence). Trimming at V came to 3 bases and at J to 4 bases, leaving 2 bases not matched to a gene. This CDR3 has 13 amino acids. The DNA of the CDR3 is TGTGCCAGCAGTTTGACAGGGACCACTGAAGCTTTCTTT. This codes for CASSLTGTTEAFF.

The rearrangement uses TRBV6-1 and TRBJ1-4, with TRBD1 matching over 11 bases. CDR3 length: 18 residues. V was pared by 4 bases and J by 0 bases, with 7 bases of the junction left unmatched. The germline V gene encodes CDR1 MNHNS and CDR2 SASEGT. The CDR3 protein is CASSVGTGGVATNEKLFF. The CDR3 region has the DNA TGTGCCAGCAGTGTTGGGACAGGGGGTGTAGCAACTAATGAAAAACTGTTTTTT.

This chain uses TRBV6-5 with TRBJ1-4; TRBD1 aligns across 7 bases. J gave up 5 bases and V 5 bases, and 8 bases lay outside the gene matches. Germline assignment: CDR1 MNHEY and CDR2 SVGAGI. This CDR3 is built from 15 residues. CDR3 region: CASSTHRGLNEKLFF. In DNA, the CDR3 is TGTGCCAGCAGTACCCACAGGGGACTGAATGAAAAACTGTTTTTT.

The chain employs TRBV3-1 (or the pseudogene TRBV3-2) and TRBJ2-2, with TRBD2 matching over 10 bases. The CDR3 covers 17 residues. Germline CDR1 is LGHDT and CDR2 is YNNKEL (reference sequence). Trimming removed 2 bases from V and 7 bases from J; junction bases left unmatched: 10. The CDR3 DNA sequence: TGTGCCAGCAGCCAAAGAAAACGAGCGGGAGGGGGCGGGGAGCTGTTTTTT. Translating it yields CASSQRKRAGGGGELFF.

This clone showed up just once. V and J are TRBV28 and TRBJ2-1; a possible D gene is TRBD1 (6 bases). This CDR3 comprises 15 residues. V gave up 7 bases and J gave up 6 bases, with 19 bases separating them. The germline CDR1 and CDR2 sequences are MDHEN and SYDVKM. In DNA, the CDR3 is TGTGCCAGCACCCTGAGGGGGTTGAAGTCCAATGAGCAGTTCTTC. This gives the protein CASTLRGLKSNEQFF.

The rearrangement joins TRBV7-8 to TRBJ1-1; tentative D call: TRBD1 (5 bases). Trimming took 0 bases from V and 0 from J, leaving 11 bases between them. The germline CDR1 and CDR2 sequences are SGHVS and FQNEAQ. This CDR3 is 16 amino acids long. The CDR3 loop is CASSLANRQMNTEAFF. CDR3 nucleotides: TGTGCCAGCAGCTTAGCGAACAGGCAAATGAACACTGAAGCTTTCTTT.

The chain links TRBV7-2 to TRBJ2-1, with 10 bases fitting TRBD2. Trimming at V came to 1 base and at J to 9 bases, leaving 6 bases not matched to a gene. This CDR3 region has 15 residues. Germline CDR1 SGHTA, CDR2 FQGNSA. The CDR3, as DNA: TGTGCCAGCAGCTTAGGCCTAGCGGGAGCTGCTGAGCAGTTCTTC. Its translation: CASSLGLAGAAEQFF.

The chain carries TRBV5-1 and TRBJ2-1; TRBD2 matches 9 bases. Germline V lookup: CDR1 SGHRS, CDR2 YFSETQ. V lost 3 bases, J lost 3 bases, and 4 bases stayed unmatched. The CDR3 loop spans 15 amino acids. DNA of the CDR3: TGCGCCAGCAGCTCTACTAGCGGGCACTACAATGAGCAGTTCTTC. Translated: CASSSTSGHYNEQFF.

The chain joins TRBV6-5 to TRBJ2-3; 8 bases are a match to TRBD2. J lost 4 bases, V lost 4 bases, and 7 bases had no gene match. The length of the CDR3 is 15 residues. The germline CDR1 and CDR2 sequences are MNHEY and SVGAGI. The CDR3 DNA reads TGTGCCAGCAGTTCCTCGGGACTAGTGGCAGATACGCAGTATTTT. Translating it yields CASSSSGLVADTQYF.

The rearrangement uses TRBV27 and TRBJ2-1; 10 bases are shared with TRBD2. With 7 bases clipped from V and 0 bases from J, the junction kept 0 bases outside the gene matches. The CDR3 runs 14 residues. CDR1 and CDR2 from the germline V gene are MNHEY and SMNVEV (reference sequence). CDR3 in amino acids: CASKREGSYNEQFF. As DNA, the CDR3 is TGTGCCAGCAAGCGGGAGGGCTCCTACAATGAGCAGTTCTTC.

The chain has TRBV6-2 or TRBV6-3 and TRBJ2-7; no definite D call. Trimming pared 2 bases from V and 4 bases from J, leaving 9 bases between. The CDR3 covers 13 residues. Germline CDR1 MNHEY, CDR2 SVGEGT. CDR3 region: CASSYGLTYEQYF. In DNA, the CDR3 is TGTGCCAGCAGTTACGGGCTTACTTACGAGCAGTACTTC.